These T cell receptor beta chains were read from a single sample in a study of blood T cell repertoires in COVID-19. TCRdb keeps only in-frame clones here, not all; method: immunoSEQ multiplex PCR. The sample has approximately 470,000 clones, about nine tenths seen once. The sequenced material came from PBMCs or T cells enriched from blood (not recorded which). All receptors derive from a young woman who had recovered from COVID-19. Both conserved end residues are part of each CDR3. Each record gives: V gene, clone size, J gene, D gene, CDR3 protein, CDR3 DNA. A D gene is named only where the DNA matches it firmly. Not all rows give a size; the values are once, few, many and, for expanded clones, a class.

V gene: TRBV2; clone size: .; J gene: TRBJ2-4; D gene: .; CDR3 protein: CASKLEMGKDIQYF; CDR3 DNA: TGTGCCAGCAAGTTAGAGATGGGCAAGGACATTCAGTACTTC
V gene: TRBV30; clone size: .; J gene: TRBJ2-1; D gene: .; CDR3 protein: CAWMRGRVINEQFF; CDR3 DNA: TGTGCCTGGATGCGGGGGCGAGTAATCAATGAGCAGTTCTTC
V gene: TRBV21-1; clone size: .; J gene: TRBJ1-5; D gene: .; CDR3 protein: CASSRGGSDQPQHF; CDR3 DNA: TGTGCCAGCAGCAGGGGGGGGTCGGATCAGCCCCAGCATTTT
V gene: TRBV7-2; clone size: .; J gene: TRBJ1-3; D gene: TRBD1; CDR3 protein: CASSLVGTGGPGNTIYF; CDR3 DNA: TGTGCCAGCAGCTTAGTAGGGACAGGGGGCCCTGGAAACACCATATATTTT
V gene: TRBV10-3; clone size: .; J gene: TRBJ2-6; D gene: .; CDR3 protein: CAIRDRGGNGGSSGANVLTF; CDR3 DNA: TGTGCCATCAGAGACAGGGGAGGGAACGGGGGAAGCTCTGGGGCCAACGTCCTGACTTTC
V gene: TRBV3-1/TRBV3-2; clone size: .; J gene: TRBJ2-5; D gene: TRBD2; CDR3 protein: CASTTGLAGSLQETQYF; CDR3 DNA: TGTGCCAGCACCACTGGACTAGCGGGCTCCCTTCAAGAGACCCAGTACTTC
V gene: TRBV7-9; clone size: once; J gene: TRBJ1-6; D gene: .; CDR3 protein: CASTDRTGQISPLHF; CDR3 DNA: TGTGCCAGCACCGATAGGACTGGGCAAATTTCACCCCTCCACTTT
V gene: TRBV6-1; clone size: .; J gene: TRBJ1-2; D gene: .; CDR3 protein: CASSDLMGGANYGYTF; CDR3 DNA: TGTGCCAGCAGTGACCTTATGGGAGGGGCTAACTATGGCTACACCTTC
V gene: TRBV18; clone size: .; J gene: TRBJ1-6; D gene: .; CDR3 protein: CASSPNSLSSYNSPLHF; CDR3 DNA: TGTGCCAGCTCACCGAACTCACTGAGCTCCTATAATTCACCCCTCCACTTT
V gene: TRBV3-1/TRBV3-2; clone size: few; J gene: TRBJ1-2; D gene: TRBD1; CDR3 protein: CASSQGGTGGKDYGYTF; CDR3 DNA: TGTGCCAGCAGCCAAGGGGGGACAGGGGGTAAGGACTATGGCTACACCTTC
V gene: TRBV24-1; clone size: .; J gene: TRBJ1-1; D gene: .; CDR3 protein: CATSDLRAEAFF; CDR3 DNA: TGTGCCACCAGTGATTTACGGGCTGAAGCTTTCTTT
V gene: TRBV16; clone size: few; J gene: TRBJ1-2; D gene: TRBD1; CDR3 protein: CASSQSGQGLYGYTF; CDR3 DNA: TGTGCCAGCAGCCAATCGGGACAGGGACTCTATGGCTACACCTTC